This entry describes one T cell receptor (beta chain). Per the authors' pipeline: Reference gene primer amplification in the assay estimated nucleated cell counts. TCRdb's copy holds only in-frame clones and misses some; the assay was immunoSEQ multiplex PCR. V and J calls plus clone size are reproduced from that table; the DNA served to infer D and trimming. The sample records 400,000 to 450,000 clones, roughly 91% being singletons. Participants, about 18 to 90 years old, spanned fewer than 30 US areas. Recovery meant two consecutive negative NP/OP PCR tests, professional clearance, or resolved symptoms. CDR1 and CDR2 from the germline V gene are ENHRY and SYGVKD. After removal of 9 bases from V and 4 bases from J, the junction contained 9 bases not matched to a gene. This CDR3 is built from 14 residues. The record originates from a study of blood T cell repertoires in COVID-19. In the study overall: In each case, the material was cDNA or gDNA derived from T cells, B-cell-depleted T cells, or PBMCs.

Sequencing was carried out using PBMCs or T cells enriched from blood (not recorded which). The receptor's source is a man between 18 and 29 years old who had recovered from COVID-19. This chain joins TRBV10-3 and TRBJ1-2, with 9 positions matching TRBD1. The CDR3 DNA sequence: TGTGCCATAGCCGCGGACAGGGGAGTCTATGGCTACACCTTC. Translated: CAIAADRGVYGYTF.